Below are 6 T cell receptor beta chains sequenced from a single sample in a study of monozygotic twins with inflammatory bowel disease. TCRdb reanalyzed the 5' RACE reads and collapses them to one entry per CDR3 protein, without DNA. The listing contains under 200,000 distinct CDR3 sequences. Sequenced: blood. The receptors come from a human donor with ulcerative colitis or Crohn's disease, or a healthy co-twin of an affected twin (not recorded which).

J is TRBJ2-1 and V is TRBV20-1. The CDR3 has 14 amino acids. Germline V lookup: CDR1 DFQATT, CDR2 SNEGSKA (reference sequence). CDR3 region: CSARELQLYNEQFF.

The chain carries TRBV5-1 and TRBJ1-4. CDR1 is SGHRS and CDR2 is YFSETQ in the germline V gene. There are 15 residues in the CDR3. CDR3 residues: CASSLDGFRGEKLFF.

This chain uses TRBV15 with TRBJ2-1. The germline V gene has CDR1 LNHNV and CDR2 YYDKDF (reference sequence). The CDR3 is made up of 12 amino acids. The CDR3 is CATSTLYNEQFF.

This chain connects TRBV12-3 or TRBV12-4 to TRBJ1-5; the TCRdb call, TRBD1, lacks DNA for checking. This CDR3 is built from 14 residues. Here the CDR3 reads CASSPGLSNQPQHF.

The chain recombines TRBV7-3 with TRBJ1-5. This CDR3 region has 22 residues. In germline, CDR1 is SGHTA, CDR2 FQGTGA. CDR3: CASSLRPITFGRSGFSNQPQHF.

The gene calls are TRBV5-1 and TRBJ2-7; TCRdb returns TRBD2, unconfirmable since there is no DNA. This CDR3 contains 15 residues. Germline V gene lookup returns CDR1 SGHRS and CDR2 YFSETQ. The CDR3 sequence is CASSPRVSSSYEQYF.